The clone carrying this TCR beta chain was recorded a few times. Its antigen is unknown. These data belong to a study of T cell repertoires in cytomegalovirus infection. General observations from the study: Accumulated public TCR beta family frequency recognized individuals carrying CMV together with the relevant HLA.

TCRdb called the reads again in MiXCR, with one record for every CDR3 protein. The data hold a few hundred thousand distinct CDR3 sequences, with roughly 36% observed a single time. This material consisted of cultured PBMCs, taken from culture after CMV antigen stimulation. The clonotype comes from a human donor in good health (CMV status not recorded). Some clones in this sample may be carry-over from other donors' samples.

The CDR3 protein is CAISEKGPYGYTF. The CDR3 DNA sequence: TGTGCCATCAGTGAGAAGGGCCCGTATGGCTACACCTTC. The rearrangement joins TRBV10-3 to TRBJ1-2; D is undetermined. CDR3 length: 13 amino acids. CDR1 is ENHRY, CDR2 SYGVKD, per germline. V gave up 2 bases and J gave up 5 bases, with 9 bases separating them.